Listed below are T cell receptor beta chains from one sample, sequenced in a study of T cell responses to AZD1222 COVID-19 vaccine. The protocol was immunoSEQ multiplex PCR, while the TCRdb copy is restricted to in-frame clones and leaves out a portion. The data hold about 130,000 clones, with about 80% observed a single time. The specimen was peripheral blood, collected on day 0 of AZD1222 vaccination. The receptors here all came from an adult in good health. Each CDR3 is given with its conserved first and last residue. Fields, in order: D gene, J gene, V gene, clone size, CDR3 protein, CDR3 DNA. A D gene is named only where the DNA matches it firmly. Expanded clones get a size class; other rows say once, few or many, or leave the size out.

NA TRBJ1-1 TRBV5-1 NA CASSPDRPKNTEAFF TGCGCCAGCAGCCCCGACAGACCGAAGAACACTGAAGCTTTCTTT
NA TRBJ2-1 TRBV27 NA CASSPYGGYNEQFF TGTGCCAGCAGTCCCTATGGCGGTTACAATGAGCAGTTCTTC
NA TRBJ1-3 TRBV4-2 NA CASSHGGESSGNTIYF TGTGCCAGCAGCCATGGGGGCGAGAGCTCTGGAAACACCATATATTTT
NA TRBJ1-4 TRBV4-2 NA CASSQERMNEKLFF TGTGCCAGCAGCCAAGAACGGATGAATGAAAAACTGTTTTTT
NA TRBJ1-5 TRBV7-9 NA CASSLAQRGARNQPQHF TGTGCCAGCAGCTTAGCCCAACGGGGGGCGCGCAATCAGCCCCAGCATTTT
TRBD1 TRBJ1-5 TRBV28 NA CASSLSTGVGQPQHF TGTGCCAGCAGTTTGAGCACAGGGGTCGGTCAGCCCCAGCATTTT
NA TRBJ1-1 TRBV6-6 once CASGRGGLNTEAFF TGTGCCAGCGGACGCGGGGGCCTAAACACTGAAGCTTTCTTT
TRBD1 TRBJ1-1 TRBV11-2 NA CASTEDRGLPGAFF TGTGCCAGCACCGAGGACAGGGGTCTCCCTGGAGCTTTCTTT
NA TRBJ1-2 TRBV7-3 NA CASSQDESFTPVYGYTF TGTGCCAGCAGCCAAGATGAATCCTTCACTCCTGTTTATGGCTACACCTTC
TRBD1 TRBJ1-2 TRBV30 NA CAWSRGQSNYGYTF TGTGCCTGGAGTAGGGGGCAGTCAAACTATGGCTACACCTTC
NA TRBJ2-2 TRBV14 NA CASSQVRTGELFF TGTGCCAGCAGCCAAGTCCGCACCGGGGAGCTGTTTTTT
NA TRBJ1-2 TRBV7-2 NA CASSPRDGLLYGYTF TGTGCCAGCAGCCCCCGGGACGGTCTCCTCTATGGCTACACCTTC
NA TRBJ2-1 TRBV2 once CASSDKGNYNIWSNEQFF TGTGCCAGCAGTGATAAAGGGAATTACAATATTTGGAGCAATGAGCAGTTCTTC
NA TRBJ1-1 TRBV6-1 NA CASSDQFTEAFF TGTGCCAGCAGTGATCAGTTCACTGAAGCTTTCTTT
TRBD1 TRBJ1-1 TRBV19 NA CASSIDLGQGTMNTEAFF TGTGCCAGTAGTATAGATCTCGGACAGGGGACCATGAACACTGAAGCTTTCTTT
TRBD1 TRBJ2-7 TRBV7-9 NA CASSFGGQGIHEQYF TGTGCCAGCAGCTTCGGGGGACAGGGGATCCACGAGCAGTACTTC
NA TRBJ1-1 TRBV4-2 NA CASSQAGGSEAFF TGTGCCAGCAGCCAAGCCGGGGGATCTGAAGCTTTCTTT
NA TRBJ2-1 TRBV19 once CASSIPRKGNNEQFF TGTGCCAGTAGTATACCTAGGAAGGGTAACAATGAGCAGTTCTTC
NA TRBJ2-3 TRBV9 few CASSVRSTDTQYF TGTGCCAGCAGCGTTCGGTCCACAGATACGCAGTATTTT
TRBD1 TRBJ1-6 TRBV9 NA CASSVGVGTGGNSPLHF TGTGCCAGCAGCGTAGGTGTCGGGACAGGGGGAAATTCACCCCTCCACTTT
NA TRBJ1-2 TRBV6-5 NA CASTQSGGYGYTF TGTGCCAGCACCCAGAGCGGGGGATATGGCTACACCTTC
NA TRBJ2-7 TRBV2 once CASRQGGGYEQYF TGTGCCAGCAGACAGGGAGGTGGATACGAGCAGTACTTC
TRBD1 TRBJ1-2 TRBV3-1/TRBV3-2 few CASSQWGTGGNYGYTF TGTGCCAGCAGCCAATGGGGGACAGGGGGCAACTATGGCTACACCTTC
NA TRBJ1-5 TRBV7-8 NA CASSLVAGGAAQIQPQHF TGTGCCAGCAGCTTAGTAGCGGGGGGGGCAGCGCAGATCCAGCCCCAGCATTTT
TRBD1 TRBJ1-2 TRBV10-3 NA CAFRDRGHYGYTF TGTGCCTTCCGGGACAGGGGACACTATGGCTACACCTTC
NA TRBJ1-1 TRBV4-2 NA CASSQGQGRAGNTEAFF TGTGCCAGCAGCCAAGGGCAGGGGCGCGCGGGGAACACTGAAGCTTTCTTT
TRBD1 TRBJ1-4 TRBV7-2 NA CASSRDRVEKLFF TGTGCCAGCAGCCGGGACAGGGTTGAAAAACTGTTTTTT
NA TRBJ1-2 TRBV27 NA CASSLSGITYTF TGTGCCAGCAGTTTATCCGGGATTACCTACACCTTC
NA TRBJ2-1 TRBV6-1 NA CASSEFGRTRGDEQFF TGTGCCAGCAGTGAATTTGGCCGGACCCGAGGGGATGAGCAGTTCTTC
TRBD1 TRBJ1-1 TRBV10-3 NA CAVQGAANTEAFF TGTGCCGTACAGGGGGCGGCAAACACTGAAGCTTTCTTT
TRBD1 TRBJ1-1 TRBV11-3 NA CASSRRGEHTEAFF TGTGCCAGCAGCCGCAGGGGGGAGCACACTGAAGCTTTCTTT
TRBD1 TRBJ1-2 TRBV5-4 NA CASSSPGQGSFGYTF TGTGCCAGCAGCTCGCCTGGACAGGGATCGTTCGGCTACACCTTC
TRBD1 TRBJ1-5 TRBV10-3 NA CAISLGTGVGGNQPQHF TGTGCCATCAGCCTAGGGACAGGGGTAGGGGGCAATCAGCCCCAGCATTTT
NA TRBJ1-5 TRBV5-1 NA CASSLAPLDIPNQPQHF TGCGCCAGCAGCTTGGCACCTCTGGACATCCCCAATCAGCCCCAGCATTTT
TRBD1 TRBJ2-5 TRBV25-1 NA CASSEYRGRVETQYF TGTGCCAGCAGTGAATACAGGGGGCGCGTGGAGACCCAGTACTTC
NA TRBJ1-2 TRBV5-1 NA CASSLNSQGYEGYTF TGCGCCAGCAGCTTGAACTCACAGGGATATGAGGGCTACACCTTC
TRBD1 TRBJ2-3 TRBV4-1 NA CASSQRGLPTDTQYF TGCGCCAGCAGCCAAAGGGGGCTTCCCACAGATACGCAGTATTTT
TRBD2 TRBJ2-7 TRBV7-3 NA CASSLTLLAGGPPTYEQYF TGTGCCAGCAGCTTAACGCTACTAGCGGGGGGGCCACCAACCTACGAGCAGTACTTC
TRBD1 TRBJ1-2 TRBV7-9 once CASSFQGDRGYTF TGTGCCAGCAGCTTTCAGGGGGACCGTGGCTACACCTTC
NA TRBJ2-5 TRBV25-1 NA CASSETGRGPLKYF TGTGCCAGCAGTGAAACGGGCAGGGGCCCCTTAAAGTACTTC
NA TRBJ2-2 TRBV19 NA CASSRGTIEAGELFF TGTGCCAGTAGTAGGGGGACAATCGAGGCCGGGGAGCTGTTTTTT
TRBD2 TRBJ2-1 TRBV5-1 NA CASSLESVAGGNEQFF TGCGCCAGCAGCTTGGAAAGTGTCGCGGGGGGTAATGAGCAGTTCTTC
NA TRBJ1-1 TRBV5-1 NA CASSLLPGNGLSEAFF TGCGCCAGCAGCTTGCTCCCAGGCAATGGTCTCTCGGAAGCTTTCTTT
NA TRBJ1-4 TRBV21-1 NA CASSSRGANEKLFF TGTGCCAGCAGCTCCAGGGGGGCTAATGAAAAACTGTTTTTT
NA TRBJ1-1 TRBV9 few CASSLDEGVGAFF TGTGCCAGCAGCCTCGATGAGGGGGTCGGAGCTTTCTTT
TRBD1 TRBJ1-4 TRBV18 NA CASSPLDRVGKLFF TGTGCCAGCTCACCACTGGACAGGGTCGGAAAACTGTTTTTT
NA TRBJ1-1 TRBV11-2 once CASSFIIPGFGDTEAFF TGTGCCAGCAGCTTTATCATCCCAGGGTTTGGGGACACTGAAGCTTTCTTT
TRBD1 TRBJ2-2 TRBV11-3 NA CASSFTGDTGELFF TGTGCCAGCAGCTTCACAGGGGACACCGGGGAGCTGTTTTTT